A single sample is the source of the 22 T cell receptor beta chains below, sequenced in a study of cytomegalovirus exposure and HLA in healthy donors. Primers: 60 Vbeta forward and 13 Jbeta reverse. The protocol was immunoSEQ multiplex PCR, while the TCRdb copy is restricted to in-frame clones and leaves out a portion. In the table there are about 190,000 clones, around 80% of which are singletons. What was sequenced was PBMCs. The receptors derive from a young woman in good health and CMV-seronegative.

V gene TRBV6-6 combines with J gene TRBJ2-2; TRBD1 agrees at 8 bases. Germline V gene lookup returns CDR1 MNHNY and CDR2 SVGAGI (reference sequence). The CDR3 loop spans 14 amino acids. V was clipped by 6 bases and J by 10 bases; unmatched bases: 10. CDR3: CASRGPTGGEELFF. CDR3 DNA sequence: TGTGCCAGCAGAGGACCAACAGGGGGAGAGGAGCTGTTTTTT.

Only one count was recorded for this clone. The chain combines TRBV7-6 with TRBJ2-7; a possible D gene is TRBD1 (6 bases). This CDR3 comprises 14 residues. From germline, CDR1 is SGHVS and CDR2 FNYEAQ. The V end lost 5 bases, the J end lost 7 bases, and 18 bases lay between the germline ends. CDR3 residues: CASSPRQAHGEQYF. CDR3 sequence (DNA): TGTGCCAGCAGCCCTCGACAGGCTCACGGTGAGCAGTACTTC.

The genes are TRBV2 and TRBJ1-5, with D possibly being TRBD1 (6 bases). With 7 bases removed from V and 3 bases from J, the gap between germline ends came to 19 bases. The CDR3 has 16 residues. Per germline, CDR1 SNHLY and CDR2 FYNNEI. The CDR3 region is CASTSMGGGLNQPQHF. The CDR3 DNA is TGTGCCAGCACCAGCATGGGGGGGGGCCTCAATCAGCCCCAGCATTTT.

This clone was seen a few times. CDR3 in DNA: TGTGCCAGCACCTTGACCGGGGGAGGGAATGAGCAGTTCTTC. Translating gives CASTLTGGGNEQFF. This chain uses TRBV6-5 with TRBJ2-1, with TRBD2 matching 7 bases. Germline V gene data show CDR1 as MNHEY and CDR2 as SVGAGI. This CDR3 is 14 amino acids long. Germline trimming cut 7 bases from V and 7 bases from J; bases unmatched to any gene: 10.

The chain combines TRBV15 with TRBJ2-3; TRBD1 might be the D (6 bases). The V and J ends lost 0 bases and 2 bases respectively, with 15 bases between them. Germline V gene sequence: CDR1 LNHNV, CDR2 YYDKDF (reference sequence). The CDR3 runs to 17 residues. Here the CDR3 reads CATSRDPGQLVTDTQYF. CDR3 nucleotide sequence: TGTGCCACCAGCAGAGACCCCGGACAGCTAGTCACAGATACGCAGTATTTT.

This CDR3 is CASSFGQGAGEKQKTQYF. DNA of the CDR3: TGTGCCAGCAGTTTTGGACAGGGGGCGGGAGAGAAGCAAAAGACCCAGTACTTC. The gene calls are TRBV28 and TRBJ2-5, with 11 bases matching TRBD1. The germline CDR1 and CDR2 sequences are MDHEN and SYDVKM. J lost 6 bases, V lost 3 bases, and 15 bases had no gene match. This CDR3 has 18 residues. The variable domain in full, completed from reference TRBV28 and TRBJ2-5, reads DVKVTQSSRYLVKRTGEKVFLECVQDMDHENMFWYRQDPGLGLRLIYFSYDVKMKEKGDIPEGYSVSREKKERFSLILESASTNQTSMYLCASSFGQGAGEKQKTQYFGPGTRLLVL.

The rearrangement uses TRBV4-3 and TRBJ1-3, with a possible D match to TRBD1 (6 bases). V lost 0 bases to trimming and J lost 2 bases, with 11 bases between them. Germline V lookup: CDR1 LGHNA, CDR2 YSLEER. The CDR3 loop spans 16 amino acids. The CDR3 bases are TGCGCCAGCAGCCAAGATTTAACAGGGACTGGAAACACCATATATTTT. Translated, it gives CASSQDLTGTGNTIYF.

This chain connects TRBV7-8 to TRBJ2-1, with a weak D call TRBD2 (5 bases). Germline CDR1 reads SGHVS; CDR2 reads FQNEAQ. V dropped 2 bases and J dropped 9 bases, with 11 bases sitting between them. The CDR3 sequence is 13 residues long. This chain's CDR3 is CASSLWREGEQFF. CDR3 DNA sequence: TGTGCCAGCAGCTTATGGCGCGAGGGTGAGCAGTTCTTC. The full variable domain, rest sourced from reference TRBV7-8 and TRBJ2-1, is GAGVSQSPRYKVAKRGQDVALRCDPISGHVSLFWYQQALGQGPEFLTYFQNEAQLDKSGLPSDRFFAERPEGSVSTLKIQRTQQEDSAVYLCASSLWREGEQFFGPGTRLTVL.

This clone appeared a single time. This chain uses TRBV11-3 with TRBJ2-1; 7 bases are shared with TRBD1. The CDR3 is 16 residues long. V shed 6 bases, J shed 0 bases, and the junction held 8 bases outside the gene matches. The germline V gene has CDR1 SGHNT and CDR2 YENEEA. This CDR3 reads CASSERGQTSYNEQFF. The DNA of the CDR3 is TGTGCCAGCAGTGAAAGGGGACAGACCTCCTACAATGAGCAGTTCTTC.

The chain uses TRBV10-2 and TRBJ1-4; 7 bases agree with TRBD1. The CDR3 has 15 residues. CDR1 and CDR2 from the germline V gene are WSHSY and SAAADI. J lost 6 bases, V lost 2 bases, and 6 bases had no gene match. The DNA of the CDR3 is TGCGCCAGCAGTGAGCCCGACGGACAGGATGAAAAACTGTTTTTT. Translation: CASSEPDGQDEKLFF.

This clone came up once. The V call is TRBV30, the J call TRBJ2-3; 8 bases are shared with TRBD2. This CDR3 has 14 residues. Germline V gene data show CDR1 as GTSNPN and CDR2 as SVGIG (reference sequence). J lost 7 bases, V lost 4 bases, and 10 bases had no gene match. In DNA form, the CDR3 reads TGTGCCTGGATAGGCGGGAGGAGCAGAAATACGCAGTATTTT. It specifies CAWIGGRSRNTQYF.

The CDR3: CASSLGALTSSQETQYF. For the CDR3, the DNA is TGTGCCAGCAGCTTAGGCGCCTTGACTAGCAGCCAAGAGACCCAGTACTTC. The chain employs TRBV11-2 and TRBJ2-5; 7 nucleotides align to TRBD2. J was trimmed by 1 base and V by 1 base; bases with no gene match: 9. CDR1 and CDR2 (germline): SGHAT, FQNNGV. The CDR3 runs to 17 residues. Combining the CDR3 with reference TRBV11-2 and TRBJ2-5 gives the whole variable domain EAGVAQSPRYKIIEKRQSVAFWCNPISGHATLYWYQQILGQGPKLLIQFQNNGVVDDSQLPKDRFSAERLKGVDSTLKIQPAKLEDSAVYLCASSLGALTSSQETQYFGPGTRLLVL.

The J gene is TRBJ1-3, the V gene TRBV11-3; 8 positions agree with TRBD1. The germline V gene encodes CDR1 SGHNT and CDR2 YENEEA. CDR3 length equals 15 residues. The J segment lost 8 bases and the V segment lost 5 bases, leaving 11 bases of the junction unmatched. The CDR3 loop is CASSPRPGTGDTIYF. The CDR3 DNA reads TGTGCCAGCAGCCCACGTCCCGGGACAGGAGACACCATATATTTT.

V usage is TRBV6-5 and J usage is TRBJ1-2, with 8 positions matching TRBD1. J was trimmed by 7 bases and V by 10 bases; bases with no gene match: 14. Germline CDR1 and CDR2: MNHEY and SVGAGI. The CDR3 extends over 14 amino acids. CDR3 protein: CATSRQGLVSGYTF. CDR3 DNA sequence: TGTGCCACCTCCAGACAGGGGCTTGTTAGTGGCTACACCTTC.

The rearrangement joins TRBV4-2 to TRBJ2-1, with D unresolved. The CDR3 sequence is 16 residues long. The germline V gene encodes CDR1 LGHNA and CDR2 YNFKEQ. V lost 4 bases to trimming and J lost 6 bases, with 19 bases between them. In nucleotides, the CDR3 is TGTGCCAGCAGCCGACTTGACCCGGGTGAAGGCAATGAGCAGTTCTTC. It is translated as CASSRLDPGEGNEQFF.

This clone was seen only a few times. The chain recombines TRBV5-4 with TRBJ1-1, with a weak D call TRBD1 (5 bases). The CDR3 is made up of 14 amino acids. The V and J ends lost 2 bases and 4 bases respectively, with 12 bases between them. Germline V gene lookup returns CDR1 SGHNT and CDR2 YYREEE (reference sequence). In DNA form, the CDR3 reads TGTGCCAGCAGCTTTTGGGGGGGATCCACTGAAGCTTTCTTT. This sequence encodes CASSFWGGSTEAFF.

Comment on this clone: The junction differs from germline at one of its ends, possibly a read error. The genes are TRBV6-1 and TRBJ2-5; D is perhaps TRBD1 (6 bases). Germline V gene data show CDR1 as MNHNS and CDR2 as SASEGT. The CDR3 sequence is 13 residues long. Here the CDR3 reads CASSEVRDIIQHF. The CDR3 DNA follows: TGTGCCAGCAGTGAAGTCCGGGACATCATTCAGCACTTC.

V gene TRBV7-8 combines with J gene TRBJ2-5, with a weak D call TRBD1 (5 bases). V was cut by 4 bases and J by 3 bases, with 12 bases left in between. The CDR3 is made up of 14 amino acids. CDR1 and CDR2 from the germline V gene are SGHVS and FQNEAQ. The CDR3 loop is CASSSSRVEETQYF. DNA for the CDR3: TGTGCCAGCAGCTCCTCCAGGGTTGAAGAGACCCAGTACTTC. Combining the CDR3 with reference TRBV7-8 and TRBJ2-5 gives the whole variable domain GAGVSQSPRYKVAKRGQDVALRCDPISGHVSLFWYQQALGQGPEFLTYFQNEAQLDKSGLPSDRFFAERPEGSVSTLKIQRTQQEDSAVYLCASSSSRVEETQYFGPGTRLLVL.

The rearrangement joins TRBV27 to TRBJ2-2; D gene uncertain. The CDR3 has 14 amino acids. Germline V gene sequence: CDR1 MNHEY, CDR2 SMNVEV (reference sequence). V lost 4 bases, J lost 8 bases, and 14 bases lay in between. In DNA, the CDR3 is TGTGCCAGCAGTTCCCTGACTCGCCTAGGGGAGCTGTTTTTT. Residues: CASSSLTRLGELFF.

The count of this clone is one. The DNA of the CDR3 is TGTGCCAGCAGTCCCCCCTCGGGCGAGCAGTACTTC. Translation gives CASSPPSGEQYF. This chain joins TRBV28 and TRBJ2-7, with D unclear. Per the germline V gene, CDR1 is MDHEN and CDR2 is SYDVKM. The CDR3 covers 12 residues. Trimming cost V 5 bases and J 6 bases, with 11 bases left between them.

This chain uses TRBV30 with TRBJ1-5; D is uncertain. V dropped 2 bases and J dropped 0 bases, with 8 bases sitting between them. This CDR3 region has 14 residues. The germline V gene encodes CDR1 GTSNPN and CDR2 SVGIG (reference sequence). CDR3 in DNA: TGTGCCTGGAGTCGCGAGATTAGCAATCAGCCCCAGCATTTT. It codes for CAWSREISNQPQHF. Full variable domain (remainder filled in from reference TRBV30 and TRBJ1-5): SQTIHQWPATLVQPVGSPLSLECTVEGTSNPNLYWYRQAAGRGLQLLFYSVGIGQISSEVPQNLSASRPQDRQFILSSKKLLLSDSGFYLCAWSREISNQPQHFGDGTRLSIL.

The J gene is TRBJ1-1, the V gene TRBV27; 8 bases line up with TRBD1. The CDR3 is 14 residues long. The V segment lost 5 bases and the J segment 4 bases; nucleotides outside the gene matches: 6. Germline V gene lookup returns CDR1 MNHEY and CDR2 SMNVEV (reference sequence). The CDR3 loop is CASSQQGDGTEAFF. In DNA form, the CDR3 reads TGTGCCAGCAGTCAACAGGGGGATGGCACTGAAGCTTTCTTT.